Each of the 25 T cell receptor beta chains below was sequenced from the same sample in a study of lymphopenia after photon versus proton radiotherapy. Produced via immunoSEQ multiplex PCR; TCRdb's table is partial and in-frame only. The sample has about 23,000 clones; around 90% are singletons. This specimen consisted of peripheral blood, obtained from a patient treated with proton-based radiotherapy. Source of these receptors: a woman aged 65 to 85 with pancreatic cancer. Some clones in this sample may be carry-over from other donors' samples.

J is TRBJ2-2 and V is TRBV7-9, with D tentatively TRBD1 (6 bases). Per germline, CDR1 SEHNR and CDR2 FQNEAQ (reference sequence). V was cut by 2 bases and J by 4 bases, with 11 bases left in between. This CDR3 is built from 15 residues. Here the CDR3 DNA reads TGTGCCAGCAGCTTATCACAGGGATCCACCGGGGAGCTGTTTTTT. As protein: CASSLSQGSTGELFF. Together with reference TRBV7-9 and TRBJ2-2, the CDR3 gives the full variable domain: DTGVSQNPRHKITKRGQNVTFRCDPISEHNRLYWYRQTLGQGPEFLTYFQNEAQLEKSRLLSDRFSAERPKGSFSTLEIQRTEQGDSAMYLCASSLSQGSTGELFFGEGSRLTVL.

The chain uses TRBV29-1 and TRBJ2-1; perhaps TRBD2 as D (7 bases). CDR3 length: 14 residues. Trimming removed 7 bases at V and 6 bases at J, with 19 bases between. Germline V lookup: CDR1 SQVTM, CDR2 ANQGSEA. CDR3 in amino acids: CSAQEGGSRNEQFF. In DNA, the CDR3 is TGCAGCGCTCAAGAGGGGGGGAGCCGCAATGAGCAGTTCTTC.

This chain links TRBV5-1 with TRBJ2-3, with 7 positions matching TRBD2. The V gene end was trimmed by 4 bases and the J gene end by 2 bases; junction bases not matched to a gene: 10. The CDR3 is 16 amino acids. The germline V gene encodes CDR1 SGHRS and CDR2 YFSETQ. The CDR3 DNA follows: TGCGCCAGCAGCCGGGGGGATCCCCGGCCCACAGATACGCAGTATTTT. Translating it yields CASSRGDPRPTDTQYF.

The chain has TRBV6-5 and TRBJ2-5, with 8 bases aligning to TRBD1. Trimming removed 2 bases from V and 0 bases from J; junction bases left unmatched: 2. The CDR3 consists of 15 residues. The germline CDR1 and CDR2 sequences are MNHEY and SVGAGI. The CDR3 coding sequence is TGTGCCAGCAGTTACGGGGACAGGAACCAAGAGACCCAGTACTTC. This codes for CASSYGDRNQETQYF.

The chain recombines TRBV25-1 with TRBJ1-1; 9 bases are a match to TRBD1. Germline CDR1 is MGHDK and CDR2 is SYGVNS. Unmatched junction bases numbered 3, after V lost 3 bases and J lost 1 base. This CDR3 is 15 amino acids long. CDR3 DNA: TGTGCCAGCAGTGACCCGGACAGGGGGAACACTGAAGCTTTCTTT. This translates into CASSDPDRGNTEAFF.

The rearrangement links TRBV11-2 to TRBJ2-5, with D perhaps matching TRBD1 or TRBD2 (6 bases each). Germline V gene data show CDR1 as SGHAT and CDR2 as FQNNGV. This CDR3 contains 16 residues. V was clipped by 5 bases and J by 0 bases, with 16 bases between them. In DNA, the CDR3 is TGTGCCAGCAGCGCGCTCGGGGGCCGTGACCAAGAGACCCAGTACTTC. Translation gives CASSALGGRDQETQYF.

This clone has just one count. The V gene is TRBV29-1, the J gene TRBJ2-6, with 8 bases lining up with TRBD2. CDR1 and CDR2 (germline): SQVTM, ANQGSEA. V lost 5 bases, J lost 4 bases, and 10 bases stayed unmatched. This CDR3 contains 16 residues. Here the CDR3 reads CSVRKSGSSGANVLTF. The DNA of the CDR3 is TGCAGCGTTAGGAAGAGCGGGAGCTCGGGGGCCAACGTCCTGACTTTC.

This chain's CDR3 is CASSSWDGGYEQYF. DNA of the CDR3: TGTGCCAGCAGCTCATGGGACGGGGGCTACGAGCAGTACTTC. The chain uses TRBV11-2 and TRBJ2-7, with D perhaps TRBD2 (6 bases). This CDR3 has 14 residues. Germline assignment: CDR1 SGHAT and CDR2 FQNNGV. V lost 4 bases and J lost 3, with 13 bases in between.

J is TRBJ2-1 and V is TRBV9, with TRBD2 matching over 7 bases. The ends lost 3 bases at V and 3 bases at J; junction bases unmatched: 6. Looked up from germline, CDR1 is SGDLS and CDR2 is YYNGEE. The CDR3 is 15 residues long. CDR3 residues: CASSAVGGSYNEQFF. CDR3 coding DNA: TGTGCCAGCAGCGCCGTAGGCGGGAGCTACAATGAGCAGTTCTTC.

The chain is built from TRBV5-1 and TRBJ1-2, with 10 bases aligning to TRBD1. Germline CDR1 SGHRS, CDR2 YFSETQ. The ends lost 2 bases at V and 6 bases at J; junction bases unmatched: 7. The length of the CDR3 is 15 residues. CDR3 sequence reads: CASSLRQGADNGYTF. The CDR3 coding sequence is TGCGCCAGCAGCTTACGACAGGGGGCGGATAATGGCTACACCTTC.

This rearrangement joins TRBV4-3 to TRBJ1-1, with unresolved D. This CDR3 contains 14 residues. Germline CDR1 is LGHNA and CDR2 is YSLEER. The V end lost 0 bases, the J end lost 8 bases, and 13 bases lay between the germline ends. The CDR3 DNA reads as TGCGCCAGCAGCCAAGAGATATATCTACGGGAAGCTTTCTTT. Its protein is CASSQEIYLREAFF.

The chain has TRBV5-1 and TRBJ1-2; D is uncertain. Trimming took off 1 base at V and 2 bases at J, with 12 bases between the two ends. Germline V gene data show CDR1 as SGHRS and CDR2 as YFSETQ. This CDR3 is 15 amino acids long. CDR3 residues: CASSLTAISNYGYTF. The CDR3 DNA sequence: TGCGCCAGCAGCTTGACCGCGATTTCAAACTATGGCTACACCTTC. Using reference TRBV5-1 and TRBJ1-2 for the parts outside the CDR3, the full variable domain is KAGVTQTPRYLIKTRGQQVTLSCSPISGHRSVSWYQQTPGQGLQFLFEYFSETQRNKGNFPGRFSGRQFSNSRSEMNVSTLELGDSALYLCASSLTAISNYGYTFGSGTRLTVV.

V is TRBV18 and J is TRBJ2-1; D uncertain. The CDR3 covers 14 residues. V dropped 1 base and J dropped 0 bases, with 4 bases sitting between them. Germline assignment: CDR1 KGHSH and CDR2 LQKENI. Written as DNA, the CDR3 is TGTGCCAGCTCACCACAGTACTCCTACAATGAGCAGTTCTTC. The encoded protein is CASSPQYSYNEQFF.

The V gene is TRBV7-3, the J gene TRBJ2-2, with TRBD2 matching 11 bases. The CDR3 is made up of 16 amino acids. The germline CDR1 and CDR2 sequences are SGHTA and FQGTGA. Trimming cost V 5 bases and J 0 bases; bases outside gene matches: 2. CDR3 DNA: TGTGCCAGCAGCCAACTAGCGGGAGCGAACACCGGGGAGCTGTTTTTT. Translation gives CASSQLAGANTGELFF.

V gene TRBV7-9 combines with J gene TRBJ1-1; the D gene is possibly TRBD1 (6 bases). The CDR3 covers 14 residues. Germline V gene data show CDR1 as SEHNR and CDR2 as FQNEAQ (reference sequence). V gave up 1 base and J gave up 8 bases, with 14 bases separating them. In DNA form, the CDR3 reads TGTGCCAGCAGCTTAGATATGGCACAGGGCGAAGCTTTCTTT. Translated, it gives CASSLDMAQGEAFF.

The chain uses TRBV19 and TRBJ1-1; the D gene is possibly TRBD1 (5 bases). V lost 5 bases and J lost 8, with 9 bases in between. The CDR3 consists of 11 residues. CDR1 is LNHDA and CDR2 is SQIVND in the germline V gene (reference sequence). The CDR3: CASSARGEAFF. The DNA of the CDR3 is TGTGCCAGTAGTGCCCGGGGCGAAGCTTTCTTT. Complete variable domain (other parts from reference TRBV19 and TRBJ1-1): DGGITQSPKYLFRKEGQNVTLSCEQNLNHDAMYWYRQDPGQGLRLIYYSQIVNDFQKGDIAEGYSVSREKKESFPLTVTSAQKNPTAFYLCASSARGEAFFGQGTRLTVV.

The J gene is TRBJ1-4, the V gene TRBV14; D gene unclear. V lost 1 base, J lost 3 bases, and 15 bases lay in between. The CDR3 contains 17 residues. CDR1 and CDR2 (germline): SGHDN, FVKESK. CDR3 residues: CASSQVPVGVSNEKLFF. The CDR3 bases are TGTGCCAGCAGCCAAGTTCCCGTTGGGGTGTCTAATGAAAAACTGTTTTTT.

The chain carries TRBV5-4 and TRBJ2-1; 9 bases map to TRBD2. Trimming cost V 4 bases and J 4 bases; bases outside gene matches: 6. Germline-derived CDR1 and CDR2 are SGHNT and YYREEE (reference sequence). This CDR3 has 15 amino acids. CDR3 in amino acids: CASSAGLAIYNEQFF. CDR3 DNA sequence: TGTGCCAGCAGCGCCGGACTAGCGATTTACAATGAGCAGTTCTTC.

The chain recombines TRBV28 with TRBJ1-3; D ambiguous. Germline values: CDR1 MDHEN, CDR2 SYDVKM. Trimming removed 3 bases from V and 0 bases from J, with 9 bases in between. CDR3 length equals 15 residues. In nucleotides, the CDR3 is TGTGCCAGCAGTTTCCGGGAAATCTCTGGAAACACCATATATTTT. Amino acids: CASSFREISGNTIYF. The complete variable domain, with remaining parts taken from reference TRBV28 and TRBJ1-3, reads DVKVTQSSRYLVKRTGEKVFLECVQDMDHENMFWYRQDPGLGLRLIYFSYDVKMKEKGDIPEGYSVSREKKERFSLILESASTNQTSMYLCASSFREISGNTIYFGEGSWLTVV.

The V call is TRBV9, the J call TRBJ2-2; TRBD2 matches 8 bases. Trimming at V came to 1 base and at J to 5 bases, leaving 1 base not matched to a gene. Germline lookup yields CDR1 SGDLS and CDR2 YYNGEE. CDR3 length: 14 residues. CDR3 protein: CASSVREGTGELFF. The CDR3 nucleotides are TGTGCCAGCAGCGTACGGGAGGGAACCGGGGAGCTGTTTTTT. Combining the CDR3 with reference TRBV9 and TRBJ2-2 gives the whole variable domain DSGVTQTPKHLITATGQRVTLRCSPRSGDLSVYWYQQSLDQGLQFLIQYYNGEERAKGNILERFSAQQFPDLHSELNLSSLELGDSALYFCASSVREGTGELFFGEGSRLTVL.

The chain uses TRBV5-3 and TRBJ2-2; perhaps TRBD2 as D (6 bases). TRBV5-3 is marked as an open reading frame, function uncertain. The CDR3 contains 17 residues. Trimming stripped 4 bases from V and 7 bases from J, with 23 bases between. CDR3 sequence: CARSPLGGAGSIGELFF. In DNA form, the CDR3 reads TGTGCCAGAAGCCCTTTAGGAGGGGCAGGGTCGATCGGGGAGCTGTTTTTT.

This chain links TRBV29-1 with TRBJ1-3, with 8 positions matching TRBD1. Per germline, CDR1 SQVTM and CDR2 ANQGSEA. V was pared by 7 bases and J by 2 bases, with 7 bases of the junction left unmatched. The CDR3 sequence is 14 residues long. As DNA, the CDR3 is TGCAGCGCCGGCGGACAGGGCCCTGGAAACACCATATATTTT. Translation: CSAGGQGPGNTIYF. Full variable domain (rest looked up from reference TRBV29-1 and TRBJ1-3): SAVISQKPSRDICQRGTSLTIQCQVDSQVTMMFWYRQQPGQSLTLIATANQGSEATYESGFVIDKFPISRPNLTFSTLTVSNMSPEDSSIYLCSAGGQGPGNTIYFGEGSWLTVV.

The chain links TRBV6-4 to TRBJ2-1; 10 bases line up with TRBD2. The ends lost 0 bases at V and 2 bases at J; junction bases unmatched: 4. The CDR3 runs to 17 residues. Looked up from germline, CDR1 is MRHNA and CDR2 is SNTAGT. The CDR3: CASSDSRSGRAYNEQFF. The CDR3, as DNA: TGTGCCAGCAGTGACTCTAGGAGCGGGAGGGCCTACAATGAGCAGTTCTTC.

Turning to this clone: At the DNA level, this CDR3 is encoded by other sequences in the same sample as well. This chain uses TRBV5-4 with TRBJ2-7; 11 bases fit TRBD2. This CDR3 is 14 amino acids long. The trim removed 5 bases at V and 7 bases at J, leaving 8 bases unmatched. The V gene's germline CDR1 is SGHNT and CDR2 YYREEE (reference sequence). The CDR3 spells CASSLAGGPGEQYF. The DNA of the CDR3 is TGTGCCAGCAGTTTAGCGGGAGGGCCGGGTGAGCAGTACTTC.

This sequence joins TRBV9 and TRBJ1-2, with D perhaps TRBD1 (6 bases). CDR1 and CDR2 from the germline V gene are SGDLS and YYNGEE. Trimming took off 0 bases at V and 8 bases at J, with 17 bases between the two ends. CDR3 length: 15 amino acids. The DNA of the CDR3 is TGTGCCAGCAGCGTAGCTACGACAGGCTGGGAAGGCTACACCTTC. It yields the protein CASSVATTGWEGYTF. Drawing the rest from reference TRBV9 and TRBJ1-2, the complete variable domain is DSGVTQTPKHLITATGQRVTLRCSPRSGDLSVYWYQQSLDQGLQFLIQYYNGEERAKGNILERFSAQQFPDLHSELNLSSLELGDSALYFCASSVATTGWEGYTFGSGTRLTVV.